Presented here are 16 T cell receptor beta chains from one specimen sequenced in a study of ipilimumab plus nivolumab after autologous stem cell transplantation. The repertoire was sequenced with immunoSEQ multiplex PCR; TCRdb's copy has only in-frame clones and lacks some. This sample has more than 4,500 clones, with around four fifths found just once. Specimen: PBMCs, collected in a trial of ipilimumab plus nivolumab as post-transplant consolidation. Receptor source: a male donor with multiple myeloma.

This clone was observed once. V is TRBV6-1 and J is TRBJ1-2; maybe TRBD1 (6 bases). There are 13 residues in the CDR3. V lost 6 bases and J 6 bases, leaving 14 bases between the germline ends. The germline CDR1 and CDR2 sequences are MNHNS and SASEGT. DNA of the CDR3: TGTGCCAGCAGCGCTCGGGAGGGGGATGGCTACACCTTC. This encodes CASSAREGDGYTF.

The chain carries TRBV5-6 and TRBJ1-2, with a possible D match to TRBD1 (6 bases). The CDR3 has 12 residues. Germline V gene data show CDR1 as SGHDT and CDR2 as YYEEEE. Deletions cut 2 bases from V and 5 bases from J, with 7 bases between. CDR3 sequence reads: CASSFGQYGYTF. The DNA of the CDR3 is TGTGCCAGCAGCTTTGGACAGTATGGCTACACCTTC.

About this clone itself: Other DNA sequences of this sample code for an identical CDR3. The chain links TRBV5-6 to TRBJ2-7; perhaps D is TRBD1 or TRBD2 (5 bases each). The CDR3 sequence is 16 residues long. V was pared by 0 bases and J by 3 bases, with 16 bases between. The germline V gene has CDR1 SGHDT and CDR2 YYEEEE. This CDR3 is CASSLEGVRRSYEQYF. As DNA, the CDR3 is TGTGCCAGCAGCTTGGAAGGGGTTCGGAGGAGCTACGAGCAGTACTTC.

The rearrangement links TRBV4-1 to TRBJ2-7; D is ambiguous. Trimming cost V 4 bases and J 2 bases, with 9 bases left between them. Looked up from germline, CDR1 is MGHRA and CDR2 is YSYEKL. The CDR3 extends over 13 amino acids. CDR3 residues: CASSPQTTYEQYF. The CDR3 coding sequence is TGCGCCAGCAGCCCCCAAACAACCTACGAGCAGTACTTC.

The rearrangement joins TRBV9 to TRBJ2-3; D remains ambiguous. The CDR3 has 16 residues. The V end was cut by 4 bases, the J end by 0 bases, with 15 bases between. Per the germline V gene, CDR1 is SGDLS and CDR2 is YYNGEE. Here the CDR3 DNA reads TGTGCCAGCAGCCCCTCGTTGTCGACGAGCACAGATACGCAGTATTTT. Translation gives CASSPSLSTSTDTQYF.

In the case of this clone: Other DNA sequences in this specimen translate into the identical CDR3. V gene TRBV5-6 combines with J gene TRBJ1-1; the D gene is possibly TRBD1 (6 bases). From germline, CDR1 is SGHDT and CDR2 YYEEEE. V was clipped by 2 bases and J by 5 bases, with 7 bases between them. This CDR3 spans 12 amino acids. The CDR3 spells CASSLRGTEAFF. CDR3 DNA sequence: TGTGCCAGCAGCTTAAGGGGGACTGAAGCTTTCTTT.

The sample holds one count of this clone. The chain employs TRBV7-2 and TRBJ1-4, with D possibly being TRBD1 (5 bases). The V end lost 5 bases, the J end lost 7 bases, and 17 bases lay between the germline ends. The CDR3 runs 15 residues. CDR1 and CDR2 (germline): SGHTA, FQGNSA. CDR3 residues: CASSSAGLGSEKLFF. CDR3 nucleotides: TGTGCCAGCAGCAGCGCGGGGCTCGGCTCTGAAAAACTGTTTTTT.

This chain joins TRBV7-4 and TRBJ2-1; 15 bases are a match to TRBD2. V gave up 5 bases and J gave up 7 bases; unmatched junction bases: 12. The CDR3 runs to 18 residues. Germline V gives CDR1 SGHVT, CDR2 SQSDAQ. CDR3 bases: TGTGCCAGCAGCAACGTCCGGACTAGCGGGGGGGCTCGGAATGAGCAGTTCTTC. As protein: CASSNVRTSGGARNEQFF. The full variable domain, its missing parts supplied by reference TRBV7-4 and TRBJ2-1, is GAGVSQSPRYKVAKRGRDVALRCDSISGHVTLYWYRQTLGQGSEVLTYSQSDAQRDKSGRPSGRFSAERPERSVSTLKIQRTEQGDSAVYLCASSNVRTSGGARNEQFFGPGTRLTVL.

Only one count was recorded for this clone. V usage is TRBV7-2 and J usage is TRBJ1-2; no clear D. Germline values: CDR1 SGHTA, CDR2 FQGNSA. V was pared by 3 bases and J by 0 bases, with 11 bases between. The length of the CDR3 is 15 residues. As DNA, the CDR3 is TGTGCCAGCAGCTTGGGAGTCGGGGCTAACTATGGCTACACCTTC. Translated, it gives CASSLGVGANYGYTF.

V and J are TRBV5-1 and TRBJ2-1; TRBD2 aligns across 12 bases. Germline lookup yields CDR1 SGHRS and CDR2 YFSETQ. V shed 5 bases and J 4 bases; nucleotides not matched to a gene: 10. CDR3 length: 17 residues. The CDR3 DNA follows: TGCGCCAGCAGGCCAGACCTAGCGGGGGGGATTTACAATGAGCAGTTCTTC. Its translation: CASRPDLAGGIYNEQFF. Full variable domain (outside the CDR3, taken from reference TRBV5-1 and TRBJ2-1): KAGVTQTPRYLIKTRGQQVTLSCSPISGHRSVSWYQQTPGQGLQFLFEYFSETQRNKGNFPGRFSGRQFSNSRSEMNVSTLELGDSALYLCASRPDLAGGIYNEQFFGPGTRLTVL.

The CDR3 coding sequence is TGTGCCAGCAGCTACAGAGGGGGCAGGGGCACTGAAGCTTTCTTT. It codes for CASSYRGGRGTEAFF. The chain joins TRBV11-2 to TRBJ1-1; 7 bases are a match to TRBD1. The CDR3 has 15 amino acids. Unmatched junction bases numbered 9, after V lost 4 bases and J lost 4 bases. CDR1 is SGHAT, CDR2 FQNNGV, per germline. Drawing the rest from reference TRBV11-2 and TRBJ1-1, the complete variable domain is EAGVAQSPRYKIIEKRQSVAFWCNPISGHATLYWYQQILGQGPKLLIQFQNNGVVDDSQLPKDRFSAERLKGVDSTLKIQPAKLEDSAVYLCASSYRGGRGTEAFFGQGTRLTVV.

The chain links TRBV11-3 to TRBJ2-3, with TRBD2 matching 8 bases. The CDR3 loop spans 14 amino acids. V was clipped by 5 bases and J by 4 bases; unmatched bases: 5. CDR1 SGHNT and CDR2 YENEEA come from the germline V gene. The CDR3 nucleotides read TGTGCCAGCAGCCCGGCGGGGGGACCAGATACGCAGTATTTT. It yields the protein CASSPAGGPDTQYF.

On this clone itself: The same CDR3 is also encoded by other DNA sequences in this sample. V is TRBV7-9 and J is TRBJ1-5, with D unresolved. The CDR3 contains 12 residues. Germline V CDR1 and CDR2: SEHNR, FQNEAQ (reference sequence). V shed 1 base and J shed 6 bases, with 4 bases lying between them. For the CDR3, the DNA is TGTGCCAGCAGCTTAGGGACTCAGCCCCAGCATTTT. The encoded protein is CASSLGTQPQHF. The variable domain in full, with the rest retrieved from reference TRBV7-9 and TRBJ1-5, is DTGVSQNPRHKITKRGQNVTFRCDPISEHNRLYWYRQTLGQGPEFLTYFQNEAQLEKSRLLSDRFSAERPKGSFSTLEIQRTEQGDSAMYLCASSLGTQPQHFGDGTRLSIL.

The gene calls are TRBV2 and TRBJ1-6, with unresolved D. V was clipped by 4 bases and J by 2 bases, with 27 bases between them. The CDR3 sequence is 21 residues long. CDR1 and CDR2 (germline): SNHLY, FYNNEI. CDR3 protein: CASSASLAVTTLNAYNSPLHF. The CDR3 DNA follows: TGTGCCAGCAGTGCTTCCCTTGCAGTAACAACCCTGAATGCCTATAATTCACCCCTCCACTTT.

The chain has TRBV25-1 and TRBJ1-1; 11 bases fit TRBD1. The germline V gene has CDR1 MGHDK and CDR2 SYGVNS. V lost 3 bases to trimming and J lost 1 base; unmatched junction nucleotides: 7. CDR3 size: 17 residues. CDR3 DNA sequence: TGTGCCAGCAGTGAGGACAGGGGGCGGGTTTCGAACACTGAAGCTTTCTTT. This codes for CASSEDRGRVSNTEAFF.

The chain joins TRBV5-5 to TRBJ1-1, with TRBD1 identical over 9 bases. V lost 4 bases to trimming and J lost 0 bases; unmatched junction nucleotides: 10. This CDR3 comprises 17 residues. Per the germline V gene, CDR1 is SGHKS and CDR2 is YYEKEE (reference sequence). The CDR3, as DNA: TGTGCCAGCAGCATCGAGGGACAGGGACGGTTGAACACTGAAGCTTTCTTT. Translation: CASSIEGQGRLNTEAFF.